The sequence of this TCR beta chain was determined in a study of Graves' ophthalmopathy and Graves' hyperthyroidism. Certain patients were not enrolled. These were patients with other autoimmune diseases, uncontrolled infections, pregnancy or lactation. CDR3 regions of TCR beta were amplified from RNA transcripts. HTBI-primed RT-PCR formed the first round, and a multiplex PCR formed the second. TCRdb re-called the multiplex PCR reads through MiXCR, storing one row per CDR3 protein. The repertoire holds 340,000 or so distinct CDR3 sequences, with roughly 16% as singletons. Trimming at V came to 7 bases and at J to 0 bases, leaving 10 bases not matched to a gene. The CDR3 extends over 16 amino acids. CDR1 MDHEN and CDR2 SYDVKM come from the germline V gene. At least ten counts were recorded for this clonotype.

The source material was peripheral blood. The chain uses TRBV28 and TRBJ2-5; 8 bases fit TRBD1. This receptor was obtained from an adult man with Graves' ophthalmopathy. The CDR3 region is CASKPRTGLDQETQYF. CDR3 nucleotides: TGTGCCAGCAAACCAAGGACAGGGTTAGACCAAGAGACCCAGTACTTC.